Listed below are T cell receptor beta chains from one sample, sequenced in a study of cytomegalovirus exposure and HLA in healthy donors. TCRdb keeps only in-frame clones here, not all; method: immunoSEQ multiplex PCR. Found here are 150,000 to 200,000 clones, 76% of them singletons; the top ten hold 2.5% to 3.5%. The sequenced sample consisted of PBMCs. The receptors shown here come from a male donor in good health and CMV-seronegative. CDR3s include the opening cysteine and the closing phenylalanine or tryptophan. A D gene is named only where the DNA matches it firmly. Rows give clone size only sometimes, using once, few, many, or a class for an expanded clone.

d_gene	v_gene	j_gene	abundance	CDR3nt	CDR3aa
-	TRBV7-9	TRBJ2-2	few	TGTGCCAGCAGCCCAGGGGTGGGGAACACCGGGGAGCTGTTTTTT	CASSPGVGNTGELFF
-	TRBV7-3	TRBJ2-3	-	TGTGCCAGCAGCTTAAGGGCCAGCACAGATACGCAGTATTTT	CASSLRASTDTQYF
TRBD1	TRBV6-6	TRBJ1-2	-	TGTGCCAGCAGTGGACAGGGGGTGCTTGGCTACACCTTC	CASSGQGVLGYTF
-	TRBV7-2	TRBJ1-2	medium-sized	TGTGCCAGCAGCTTATACGGGGATGGCTACACCTTC	CASSLYGDGYTF
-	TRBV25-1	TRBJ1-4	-	TGTGCCAGCAGTGATGGTTTCCGGGAAAAACTGTTTTTT	CASSDGFREKLFF
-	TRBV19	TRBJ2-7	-	TGTGCCAGTAGTATAGATCGTAGCGTCTACGAGCAGTACTTC	CASSIDRSVYEQYF
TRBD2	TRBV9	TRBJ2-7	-	TGTGCCAGCAGCGTAGATATAGCGGGCGAGCAGTACTTC	CASSVDIAGEQYF
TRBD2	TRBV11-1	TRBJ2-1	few	TGTGCCAGCAGCCGCCCTCGACTAGCGGGAGTGGGTGAGCAGTTCTTC	CASSRPRLAGVGEQFF
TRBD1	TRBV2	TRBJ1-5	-	TGTGCCAGCAGAGGGGACAGGGCAATTAATCAGCCCCAGCATTTT	CASRGDRAINQPQHF
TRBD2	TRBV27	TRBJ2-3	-	TGTGCCAGCAGTTTATCGGCTAGCGGGGGGGCCAGGGATACGCAGTATTTT	CASSLSASGGARDTQYF
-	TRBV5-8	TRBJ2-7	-	TGTGCCAGCATTCGGGCAGCCGGAGGTAATTACGAGCAGTACTTC	CASIRAAGGNYEQYF
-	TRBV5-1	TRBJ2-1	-	TGCGCCAGCAGCTTGCTGGTGAGCTCCTACAATGAGCAGTTCTTC	CASSLLVSSYNEQFF
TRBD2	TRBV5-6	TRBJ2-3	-	TGTGCCAGCAGCTATCTAGCGGGGGGGCTCGCAGATACGCAGTATTTT	CASSYLAGGLADTQYF
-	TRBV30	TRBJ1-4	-	TGTGCCTGGAGTAGGAAGCAGGGTGGTGCTGAAAAACTGTTTTTT	CAWSRKQGGAEKLFF
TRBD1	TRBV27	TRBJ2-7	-	TGTGCCAGCAGGGGACAGTTAAGCTCCTACGAGCAGTACTTC	CASRGQLSSYEQYF
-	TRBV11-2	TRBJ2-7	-	TGTGCCAGCACTCCCCAGGGTCTCGACGAGCAGTACTTC	CASTPQGLDEQYF
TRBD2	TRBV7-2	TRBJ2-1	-	TGTGCCAGCAGCTTGGCGGGGGGGCGGGGGAGATACAATGAGCAGTTCTTC	CASSLAGGRGRYNEQFF
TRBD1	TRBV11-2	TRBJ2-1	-	TGTGCCAGCAGCTTCCCTGTAAGGGACAGGGGGGTCAATGAGCAGTTCTTC	CASSFPVRDRGVNEQFF
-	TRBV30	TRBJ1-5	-	TGTGCCTGGAGCAGGGAATCCAGCAATCAGCCCCAGCATTTT	CAWSRESSNQPQHF
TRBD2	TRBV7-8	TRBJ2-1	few	TGTGCCAGCAGCTTTATCCTAGCGGGAGGAAATGAGCAGTTCTTC	CASSFILAGGNEQFF
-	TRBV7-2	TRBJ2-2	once	TGTGCCAGCAGCCCAACCGAGCTTTCTGTTTCGTCTGGGGAGCTGTTTTTT	CASSPTELSVSSGELFF
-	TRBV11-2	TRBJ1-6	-	TGTGCCAGCAGCGGGCGGGATGGCGTCAGACATAATTCACCCCTCCACTTT	CASSGRDGVRHNSPLHF
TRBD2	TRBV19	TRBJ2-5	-	TGTGCCAGTAAAAGCGGACTAGCGGGAGAGACCCAGTACTTC	CASKSGLAGETQYF
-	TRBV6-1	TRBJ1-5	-	TGTGCCAGCAGTGAATTGAGGTCCCTGGTAGGCCAGCCCCAGCATTTT	CASSELRSLVGQPQHF
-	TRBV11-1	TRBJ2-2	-	TGTGCCAGCAGCCGCAATGCGTGGGAGCTGTTTTTT	CASSRNAWELFF
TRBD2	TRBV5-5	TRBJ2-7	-	TGTGCCAGCAGCTTGGTGGGACTAGCCAACTACGAGCAGTACTTC	CASSLVGLANYEQYF
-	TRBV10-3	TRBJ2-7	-	TGTGCCAACCTTACAGGGAACGAGCAATACTTC	CANLTGNEQYF
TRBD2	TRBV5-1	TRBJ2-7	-	TGCGCCAGCAGCTCAGCGGGGGGGCGGGACGAGCAGTACTTC	CASSSAGGRDEQYF
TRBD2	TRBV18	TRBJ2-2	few	TGTGCCAGCTCACCCACGGGACTAGCGGGGGCGAACACCGGGGAGCTGTTTTTT	CASSPTGLAGANTGELFF
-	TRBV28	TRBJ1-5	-	TGTGCCAGCAGTTTATTAGGGACTGCTTATAGCAATCAGCCCCAGCATTTT	CASSLLGTAYSNQPQHF
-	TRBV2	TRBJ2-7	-	TGTGCCAGCAGTCCGGGTTACGAGCAGTACTTC	CASSPGYEQYF
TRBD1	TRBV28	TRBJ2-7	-	TGTGCCAGCACGACAGGGGCAAAGTCCTACGAGCAGTACTTC	CASTTGAKSYEQYF